This is a list of T cell receptor beta chains from one sample in a study of PD-L1 blockade in urothelial cancer. Profiling relied on immunoSEQ multiplex PCR, and the TCRdb table lists in-frame clones only, not all of them. The table shows around 100,000 clones, with around 85% occurring only once. The sample consisted of PBMCs, taken around atezolizumab (anti-PD-L1) treatment. These receptors came from a man aged 50-60 years with urothelial cancer. Each CDR3 is given with its conserved first and last residue. A D gene is named only where the DNA matches it firmly. Size values are once, few and many counts, or a class for expanded clones, and some rows have none.

size,V,J,D,CDR3,DNA
few,TRBV6-5,TRBJ2-5,TRBD2,CASRTGTSKETQYF,TGTGCCAGCAGGACCGGGACTAGCAAAGAGACCCAGTACTTC
NA,TRBV19,TRBJ2-1,TRBD2,CASSIDGLASRGEQFF,TGTGCCAGTAGTATAGATGGACTAGCGTCCCGCGGTGAGCAGTTCTTC
NA,TRBV6-6,TRBJ2-7,TRBD2,CASSSPSGSSYEQYF,TGTGCCAGCAGCTCCCCTAGCGGGAGCTCCTACGAGCAGTACTTC
NA,TRBV19,TRBJ2-1,TRBD2,CASSPGLADYNEQFF,TGTGCCAGTAGCCCAGGACTAGCGGATTACAATGAGCAGTTCTTC
NA,TRBV9,TRBJ2-7,TRBD1,CASSVGTGPYEQYF,TGTGCCAGCAGCGTCGGGACAGGTCCCTACGAGCAGTACTTC
NA,TRBV18,TRBJ2-7,NA,CASSPQGSYEQYF,TGTGCCAGCTCACCCCAGGGATCCTACGAGCAGTACTTC
NA,TRBV30,TRBJ2-5,TRBD2,CAWRPSGSVETQYF,TGTGCCTGGAGACCCAGCGGGAGTGTAGAGACCCAGTACTTC
NA,TRBV30,TRBJ1-5,NA,CAWSDWDYNQPQHF,TGTGCCTGGAGTGATTGGGACTACAATCAGCCCCAGCATTTT
NA,TRBV6-1,TRBJ1-2,NA,CASKLSEPHGYTF,TGTGCCAGCAAACTAAGTGAACCCCATGGCTACACCTTC
NA,TRBV28,TRBJ1-3,NA,CASTGYRASGNTIYF,TGTGCCAGCACGGGGTACAGGGCTAGCGGAAACACCATATATTTT
few,TRBV4-2,TRBJ2-1,NA,CASSQELVGGSYNEQFF,TGTGCCAGCAGCCAAGAGTTGGTCGGGGGATCATACAATGAGCAGTTCTTC
NA,TRBV2,TRBJ2-1,NA,CASIISGDEQFF,TGTGCCAGCATTATATCAGGGGATGAGCAGTTCTTC
NA,TRBV11-2,TRBJ2-1,TRBD2,CASSFWGRGREDEQFF,TGTGCCAGCAGCTTTTGGGGACGAGGGAGGGAGGATGAGCAGTTCTTC
NA,TRBV9,TRBJ2-1,TRBD2,CASTRGGSSYNEQFF,TGTGCCAGCACCCGCGGGGGGAGCTCCTACAATGAGCAGTTCTTC
NA,TRBV27,TRBJ2-6,NA,CASSSIFPPGANVLTF,TGTGCCAGCAGTTCTATTTTCCCCCCGGGGGCCAACGTCCTGACTTTC
once,TRBV30,TRBJ1-2,NA,CAWSVKQDYGYTF,TGTGCCTGGAGTGTTAAACAGGACTATGGCTACACCTTC
NA,TRBV5-1,TRBJ2-5,TRBD2,CASSKALAGMGTQYF,TGCGCCAGCAGCAAAGCTTTAGCGGGGATGGGGACCCAGTACTTC
NA,TRBV19,TRBJ2-1,NA,CASRWANNEQFF,TGTGCCAGTAGGTGGGCGAACAATGAGCAGTTCTTC
NA,TRBV7-2,TRBJ2-7,TRBD2,CASSYRTSSYEQYF,TGTGCCAGCAGCTACCGGACTAGCTCCTACGAGCAGTACTTC
once,TRBV5-5,TRBJ2-5,TRBD2,CASSPGLAGGPETQYF,TGTGCCAGCAGCCCGGGACTAGCGGGAGGGCCTGAGACCCAGTACTTC
NA,TRBV6-5,TRBJ2-6,TRBD1,CASAGGLRANVLTF,TGTGCCAGCGCAGGGGGCCTGAGGGCCAACGTCCTGACTTTC
NA,TRBV18,TRBJ1-6,NA,CASSPTRGDSPLHF,TGTGCCAGCTCTCCTACCAGGGGAGATTCACCCCTCCACTTT
NA,TRBV7-7,TRBJ2-1,NA,CASSLGSINNEQFF,TGTGCTAGCAGCTTAGGTAGTATTAACAATGAGCAGTTCTTC
NA,TRBV28,TRBJ1-1,NA,CASSLGGWGLPGEAFF,TGTGCCAGCAGTTTAGGGGGGTGGGGTCTGCCGGGCGAAGCTTTCTTT
NA,TRBV7-8,TRBJ2-3,TRBD2,CASRGLAGSTDTQYF,TGTGCCAGCAGAGGACTAGCGGGAAGCACAGATACGCAGTATTTT
NA,TRBV19,TRBJ1-1,NA,CASSHTNSEAFF,TGTGCCAGTAGCCATACAAACAGTGAAGCTTTCTTT
NA,TRBV15,TRBJ2-7,TRBD2,CATSRGGLAGGEQYF,TGTGCCACCAGCAGAGGCGGGCTAGCGGGAGGGGAGCAGTACTTC
NA,TRBV18,TRBJ1-2,TRBD1,CASSPRRQGSGYTF,TGTGCCAGCTCACCACGACGACAGGGTTCTGGCTACACCTTC
NA,TRBV7-9,TRBJ2-1,NA,CASSRPLSEQFF,TGTGCCAGCAGCCGCCCTCTTAGTGAGCAGTTCTTC
NA,TRBV7-7,TRBJ2-2,NA,CASSPRGSITGELFF,TGTGCTAGCAGCCCCCGGGGTAGTATCACCGGGGAGCTGTTTTTT
few,TRBV28,TRBJ2-1,TRBD1,CASTSEDRAVNEQFF,TGTGCCAGCACCTCAGAGGACAGGGCCGTAAATGAGCAGTTCTTC
NA,TRBV19,TRBJ2-1,NA,CASSTYSSYNEQFF,TGTGCCAGTAGTACCTACTCTTCCTACAATGAGCAGTTCTTC
few,TRBV4-1,TRBJ1-6,NA,CASSPLTPGTPLHF,TGCGCCAGCAGCCCCCTAACCCCGGGGACACCCCTCCACTTT
NA,TRBV6-5,TRBJ2-2,NA,CASSYSVRGAGELFF,TGTGCCAGCAGTTACAGCGTCAGGGGTGCCGGGGAGCTGTTTTTT
NA,TRBV10-1,TRBJ2-5,NA,CASSPGSETQYF,TGCGCCAGCAGCCCCGGGTCGGAGACCCAGTACTTC
NA,TRBV27,TRBJ2-3,TRBD1,CASSQNRGGSTDTQYF,TGTGCCAGCAGCCAAAACAGGGGTGGGAGCACAGATACGCAGTATTTT
NA,TRBV7-8,TRBJ2-1,NA,CASSFPGLNNNEQFF,TGTGCCAGCAGCTTCCCCGGACTTAACAACAATGAGCAGTTCTTC
NA,TRBV7-3,TRBJ2-2,NA,CASSLITGLPGIGTGELFF,TGTGCCAGCAGCTTAATAACCGGACTACCCGGGATCGGCACCGGGGAGCTGTTTTTT
NA,TRBV5-1,TRBJ2-5,TRBD1,CASSLAAGGQETQYF,TGCGCCAGCAGCTTGGCGGCAGGGGGCCAAGAGACCCAGTACTTC
once,TRBV7-3,TRBJ2-5,TRBD1,CASTTGGVGETQYF,TGTGCCAGCACCACAGGGGGCGTGGGAGAGACCCAGTACTTC
NA,TRBV2,TRBJ2-7,NA,CATSSGLSSYEQYF,TGTGCCACGTCGAGCGGTCTGAGCTCCTACGAGCAGTACTTC
NA,TRBV28,TRBJ1-2,NA,CASSLDQGNYGYTF,TGTGCCAGCAGTTTAGATCAGGGGAACTATGGCTACACCTTC
NA,TRBV7-9,TRBJ1-2,NA,CASSLAAGYYGYTF,TGTGCCAGCAGCTTAGCGGCAGGCTACTATGGCTACACCTTC
NA,TRBV5-5,TRBJ2-7,TRBD2,CASSLGASGIVEQYF,TGTGCCAGCAGCTTGGGAGCTAGCGGGATTGTCGAGCAGTACTTC
few,TRBV11-2,TRBJ1-1,TRBD1,CASTERSGGYGEAFF,TGTGCCAGCACCGAGAGGTCAGGGGGCTACGGTGAAGCTTTCTTT
NA,TRBV9,TRBJ2-5,NA,CASSPRRRDQETQYF,TGTGCCAGCAGCCCCCGCCGGCGGGACCAAGAGACCCAGTACTTC
NA,TRBV27,TRBJ1-1,NA,CASQKRRQNTEAFF,TGTGCCAGCCAGAAAAGGCGGCAGAACACTGAAGCTTTCTTT
NA,TRBV28,TRBJ1-3,TRBD1,CASSKGGTGGIGNTIYF,TGTGCCAGCAGCAAAGGAGGGACAGGGGGTATTGGAAACACCATATATTTT
NA,TRBV2,TRBJ2-6,NA,CASSYRATGANVLTF,TGTGCCAGCAGTTACAGGGCCACTGGGGCCAACGTCCTGACTTTC
NA,TRBV9,TRBJ1-2,NA,CASSRDTSNYGYTF,TGTGCCAGCAGCCGGGACACATCTAACTATGGCTACACCTTC
NA,TRBV18,TRBJ2-7,TRBD2,CASSPPGGVYEQYF,TGTGCCAGCTCACCACCTGGGGGGGTGTACGAGCAGTACTTC
NA,TRBV29-1,TRBJ2-1,NA,CSVERRDNEQFF,TGCAGCGTTGAGCGGCGCGATAATGAGCAGTTCTTC
NA,TRBV6-5,TRBJ1-3,TRBD1,CASSVQGTYGNTIYF,TGTGCCAGCAGTGTACAGGGGACCTACGGAAACACCATATATTTT
once,TRBV28,TRBJ2-1,TRBD2,CASSGLAGYNEQFF,TGTGCCAGCAGCGGACTAGCGGGATACAATGAGCAGTTCTTC